This T cell receptor (beta chain) was recovered during a study of Graves' ophthalmopathy and Graves' hyperthyroidism. Enrollment excluded any patients with other autoimmune diseases, uncontrolled infections, pregnancy or lactation. A diagnosis was made from clinical symptoms together with serum thyroxine, TRAb, thyroid ultrasound and orbital computed tomography. RNA transcripts were the template, and TCR beta CDR3 regions were amplified from them. First-round RT-PCR with HTBI primers preceded a second-round multiplex PCR. One entry per CDR3 protein, called by TCRdb with MiXCR from the multiplex PCR reads. The sample carries about 1.1 million distinct CDR3 sequences, 36% recorded once. As concerns this clonotype: Antigen: not known.

Notes on the study in general: Blood also contained most of the expanded thyroid clonotypes above 0.001 frequency.

The sequence came from an adult man with Graves' hyperthyroidism. The sample was peripheral blood or thyroid tissue (not recorded which).

For the CDR3, the DNA is TGTGCCAGCAGCTTAGCTGGGGGAGAGGGAGAAAAACTGTTTTTT. The encoded protein is CASSLAGGEGEKLFF. The chain is built from TRBV7-9 and TRBJ1-4; possibly TRBD1 for D (5 bases). Between the trimmed V and J ends, which lost 0 bases and 8 bases, there was a span of 13 bases. CDR1 SEHNR and CDR2 FQNEAQ come from the germline V gene (reference sequence). The CDR3 length is 15 residues.